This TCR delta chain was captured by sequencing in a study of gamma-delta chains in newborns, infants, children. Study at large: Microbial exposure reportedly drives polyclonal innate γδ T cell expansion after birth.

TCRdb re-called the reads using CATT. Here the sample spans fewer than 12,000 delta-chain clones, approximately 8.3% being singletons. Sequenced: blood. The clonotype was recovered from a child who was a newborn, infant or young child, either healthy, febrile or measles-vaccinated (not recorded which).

The CDR3 coding sequence is TGTGCCTGTGACACAATGTCGAGAGCTGGGGGAGACACCGATAAACTCATCTTT. Amino acids: CACDTMSRAGGDTDKLIF. This chain links TRDV2 with TRDJ1, with 8 bases that match TRDD3. Germline assignment: CDR1 GEAIGNYY and CDR2 EKD. Germline trimming cut 1 base from V and 0 bases from J; bases unmatched to any gene: 12. The CDR3 consists of 18 residues.